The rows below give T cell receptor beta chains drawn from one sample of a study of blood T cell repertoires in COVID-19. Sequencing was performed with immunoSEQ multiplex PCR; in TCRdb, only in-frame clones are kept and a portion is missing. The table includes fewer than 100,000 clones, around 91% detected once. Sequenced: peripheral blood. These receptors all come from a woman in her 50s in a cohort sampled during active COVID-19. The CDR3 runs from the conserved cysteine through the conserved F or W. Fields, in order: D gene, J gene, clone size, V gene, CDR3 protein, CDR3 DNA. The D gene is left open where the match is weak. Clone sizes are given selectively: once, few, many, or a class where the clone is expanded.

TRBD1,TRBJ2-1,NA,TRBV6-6,CASTTRDRGFHEQFF,TGTGCCAGCACAACCCGGGACAGGGGCTTCCATGAGCAGTTCTTC
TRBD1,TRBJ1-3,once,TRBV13,CASKRTGGNTIYF,TGTGCCAGCAAAAGGACAGGGGGAAACACCATATATTTT
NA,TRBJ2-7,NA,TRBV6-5,CASLRSGGGEQYF,TGTGCCAGCCTACGGTCGGGGGGCGGCGAGCAGTACTTC
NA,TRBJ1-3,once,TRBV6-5,CASLDSGNTIYF,TGTGCCAGCCTAGACTCTGGAAACACCATATATTTT
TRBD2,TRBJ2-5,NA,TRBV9,CASSPGTSGSEAQYF,TGTGCCAGCAGCCCCGGGACTAGCGGAAGCGAGGCCCAGTACTTC
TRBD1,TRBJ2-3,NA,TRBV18,CASSPTGIVTTQYF,TGTGCCAGCTCACCGACAGGGATCGTTACTACGCAGTATTTT
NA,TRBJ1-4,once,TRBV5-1,CASSPNPGNEKLFF,TGCGCCAGCAGCCCTAACCCGGGTAATGAAAAACTGTTTTTT
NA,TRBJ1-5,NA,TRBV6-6,CASSLLPPGRVGAGNQPQHF,TGTGCCAGCAGCCTACTCCCCCCCGGGAGGGTTGGGGCGGGCAATCAGCCCCAGCATTTT
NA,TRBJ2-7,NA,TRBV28,CASSLDFKRSYEQYF,TGTGCCAGCAGTTTAGATTTTAAGCGCTCCTACGAGCAGTACTTC
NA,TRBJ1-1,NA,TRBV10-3,CAISDGGDEAFF,TGTGCCATCAGTGATGGGGGGGATGAAGCTTTCTTT
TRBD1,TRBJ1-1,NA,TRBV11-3,CASSRLWGQGGTEAFF,TGTGCCAGCAGCCGCCTGTGGGGGCAGGGGGGCACTGAAGCTTTCTTT
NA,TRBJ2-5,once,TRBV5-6,CASSLPGGRQETQYF,TGTGCCAGCAGCTTGCCGGGTGGAAGGCAAGAGACCCAGTACTTC
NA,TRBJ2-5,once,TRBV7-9,CASEQPRDTGRTQYF,TGTGCCAGCGAGCAACCCCGGGACACCGGCCGGACCCAGTACTTC
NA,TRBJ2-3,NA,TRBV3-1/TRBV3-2,CASSQVNPGSDTQYF,TGTGCCAGCAGCCAAGTAAATCCAGGGTCAGATACGCAGTATTTT
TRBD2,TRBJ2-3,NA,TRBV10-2,CATRGAGVFFSYGTQYF,TGCGCCACCCGAGGGGCGGGAGTATTCTTTTCTTATGGTACGCAGTATTTT
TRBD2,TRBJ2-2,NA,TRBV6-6,CASSLTPGLATGGELFF,TGTGCCAGCAGTCTGACGCCGGGACTAGCTACGGGGGGGGAGCTGTTTTTT
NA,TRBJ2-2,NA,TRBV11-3,CASSLLQDTGELFF,TGTGCCAGCAGCCTATTACAGGACACCGGGGAGCTGTTTTTT
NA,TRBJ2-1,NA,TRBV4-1,CASSREIVAGSYNEQFF,TGCGCCAGCAGCCGAGAAATTGTGGCCGGGTCCTACAATGAGCAGTTCTTC
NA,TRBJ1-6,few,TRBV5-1,CASSLGGQSDRAYNSPLHF,TGCGCCAGCAGCTTGGGCGGACAGAGTGATCGAGCCTATAATTCACCCCTCCACTTT
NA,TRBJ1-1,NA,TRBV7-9,CASGSRGQAEAFF,TGTGCCAGCGGCTCGCGGGGCCAGGCTGAAGCTTTCTTT
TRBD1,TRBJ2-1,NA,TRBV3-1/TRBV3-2,CASSQDRGREQFF,TGTGCCAGCAGCCAGGACAGGGGACGAGAGCAGTTCTTC
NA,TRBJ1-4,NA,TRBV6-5,CASSPGGATNEKLFF,TGTGCCAGCAGTCCCGGGGGGGCAACTAATGAAAAACTGTTTTTT